This T cell receptor beta chain emerged from a study of neurological immune-mediated disorders. The time point was: longitudinal time-point 2. The CDR3 loop spans 15 amino acids. Germline V gives CDR1 LNHNV, CDR2 YYDKDF (reference sequence). V lost 3 bases to trimming and J lost 3 bases; unmatched junction nucleotides: 8. From the 5' RACE reads, TCRdb called clonotypes with MiXCR, one entry per CDR3 protein. The repertoire includes some 87,000 distinct CDR3 sequences, over 4.5% of them detected once, and over 6.5% sits in the top ten. This clonotype was seen ten or more times. Input material: PBMCs. This receptor was obtained from an older woman with multiple sclerosis. This sequence joins TRBV15 and TRBJ2-7; 7 nucleotides agree with TRBD1. DNA of the CDR3: TGTGCCACCAGCAGTCGACAGGGTCGGGGCTACGAGCAGTACTTC. Its protein product is CATSSRQGRGYEQYF.